These 24 T cell receptor beta chains came from one sample sequenced in a study of T cells in Graves' hyperthyroidism and ophthalmopathy. What was amplified from RNA transcripts were TCR beta CDR3 regions. Researchers ran a first-round RT-PCR on the TCR CDR3 using the HTBI primer set. TCRdb itself ran the multiplex PCR reads through MiXCR, one entry per CDR3 protein. The sample shows around 350,000 distinct CDR3 sequences, 13% of them seen only once. The sequenced material came from blood. All receptors derive from a woman aged 18-35 years with Graves' hyperthyroidism.

This clonotype showed up many times. The chain links TRBV27 to TRBJ2-3, with D possibly matching TRBD2 (5 bases). CDR1 is MNHEY, CDR2 SMNVEV, per germline (reference sequence). V was clipped by 5 bases and J by 4 bases, with 13 bases between them. The CDR3 has 14 amino acids. The CDR3 nucleotides are TGTGCCAGCAGTGTTGGACTGCGTGCAGATACGCAGTATTTT. Protein sequence: CASSVGLRADTQYF.

This clonotype has a count of ten or more. The rearrangement links TRBV4-1 to TRBJ1-1; D possibly corresponds to TRBD1 (5 bases). Germline-derived CDR1 and CDR2 are MGHRA and YSYEKL. Trimming removed 1 base at V and 2 bases at J, with 8 bases between. The CDR3 consists of 14 residues. CDR3 DNA sequence: TGCGCCAGCAGCCAAGGGGGCTTTAACACTGAAGCTTTCTTT. Residues: CASSQGGFNTEAFF.

This clonotype occurred many times. DNA for the CDR3: TGTGCCAGCAGCGTAGGTGGTGGCGGTGCTGATGAAAAACTGTTTTTT. Amino acids: CASSVGGGGADEKLFF. The chain employs TRBV9 and TRBJ1-4; no firm D call. Germline loops: CDR1 SGDLS, CDR2 YYNGEE. The CDR3 covers 16 residues. The V end was cut by 0 bases, the J end by 6 bases, with 15 bases between.

This clonotype was counted many times. This rearrangement joins TRBV20-1 to TRBJ2-2, with 10 nucleotides matching TRBD2. Trimming took 2 bases from V and 6 from J; bases not matched to a gene: 9. CDR1 is DFQATT, CDR2 SNEGSKA, per germline (reference sequence). The CDR3 runs to 16 residues. This chain's CDR3 is CSARSVGGLAAGELFF. The CDR3 DNA reads as TGCAGTGCTAGAAGTGTAGGTGGACTAGCGGCCGGGGAGCTGTTTTTT.

This clonotype was detected many times. J is TRBJ2-7 and V is TRBV27; TRBD1 agrees at 9 bases. Germline values: CDR1 MNHEY, CDR2 SMNVEV (reference sequence). The V and J ends lost 3 bases and 0 bases, in that order; junction bases with no gene match: 0. CDR3 length: 14 residues. For the CDR3, the DNA is TGTGCCAGCAGTTTGACAGGGGGCTCCTACGAGCAGTACTTC. Translating gives CASSLTGGSYEQYF.

The sample holds many counts of this clonotype. The chain uses TRBV11-1 and TRBJ2-5; 8 positions agree with TRBD2. This CDR3 has 14 residues. V was pared by 5 bases and J by 5 bases, with 7 bases of the junction left unmatched. Germline lookup yields CDR1 SGHAT and CDR2 FQDESV (reference sequence). The CDR3, as DNA: TGTGCCAGCAGCCCTTCGGGAGGGCGTGAGACCCAGTACTTC. This translates into CASSPSGGRETQYF.

The chain recombines TRBV24-1 with TRBJ2-1; the D gene is possibly TRBD1 (6 bases). CDR1 is KGHDR and CDR2 is SFDVKD in the germline V gene. CDR3 length: 16 residues. V was cut by 4 bases and J by 4 bases, with 16 bases left in between. The CDR3 sequence is CATSDQGGGLYNEQFF. In DNA, the CDR3 is TGTGCCACCAGTGACCAAGGGGGTGGTTTGTACAATGAGCAGTTCTTC.

The table lists this clonotype with many counts. The rearrangement joins TRBV7-9 to TRBJ1-2; D is perhaps TRBD1 (6 bases). The CDR3 consists of 14 residues. Deletions cut 5 bases from V and 7 bases from J, with 17 bases between. Looked up from germline, CDR1 is SEHNR and CDR2 is FQNEAQ (reference sequence). For the CDR3, the DNA is TGTGCCAGCAGCCCTCCGGGACAACCCTCTGGCTACACCTTC. Encoded protein: CASSPPGQPSGYTF. The complete variable domain, with remaining parts taken from reference TRBV7-9 and TRBJ1-2, reads DTGVSQNPRHKITKRGQNVTFRCDPISEHNRLYWYRQTLGQGPEFLTYFQNEAQLEKSRLLSDRFSAERPKGSFSTLEIQRTEQGDSAMYLCASSPPGQPSGYTFGSGTRLTVV.

This clonotype was counted many times. This chain connects TRBV28 to TRBJ1-2, with 9 bases matching TRBD1. This CDR3 contains 15 residues. CDR1 is MDHEN and CDR2 is SYDVKM in the germline V gene. The V gene end was trimmed by 7 bases and the J gene end by 6 bases; junction bases not matched to a gene: 12. The CDR3 region is CASNLPGQGYDGYTF. In nucleotides, the CDR3 is TGTGCCAGCAACCTTCCCGGACAGGGGTACGATGGCTACACCTTC.

This clonotype was recorded at least ten times. J is TRBJ2-5 and V is TRBV7-9; D may be TRBD1 (6 bases). The CDR3 contains 16 residues. The V and J ends lost 4 bases and 5 bases respectively, with 20 bases between them. Germline CDR1 SEHNR, CDR2 FQNEAQ (reference sequence). The CDR3 reads CASSYPQGLRGETQYF. The CDR3 DNA follows: TGTGCCAGCAGCTACCCTCAGGGCCTGAGGGGGGAGACCCAGTACTTC.

This clonotype came up many times. The chain has TRBV5-6 and TRBJ2-1; TRBD2 might be the D (6 bases). CDR3 length: 16 residues. Trimming stripped 3 bases from V and 0 bases from J, with 13 bases between. The germline V gene encodes CDR1 SGHDT and CDR2 YYEEEE. The CDR3 region is CASSSPGGPSYNEQFF. The DNA of the CDR3 is TGTGCCAGCAGCTCCCCCGGGGGTCCCTCCTACAATGAGCAGTTCTTC. Together with reference TRBV5-6 and TRBJ2-1, the CDR3 gives the full variable domain: DAGVTQSPTHLIKTRGQQVTLRCSPKSGHDTVSWYQQALGQGPQFIFQYYEEEERQRGNFPDRFSGHQFPNYSSELNVNALLLGDSALYLCASSSPGGPSYNEQFFGPGTRLTVL.

At least ten counts were recorded for this clonotype. The chain couples TRBV7-8 to TRBJ2-5, with D possibly matching TRBD2 (6 bases). Germline V gives CDR1 SGHVS, CDR2 FQNEAQ. The CDR3 sequence is 13 residues long. V dropped 5 bases and J dropped 4 bases, with 11 bases sitting between them. The CDR3 sequence: CASSHGGIETQYF. The DNA of the CDR3 is TGTGCCAGCAGCCACGGAGGGATAGAGACCCAGTACTTC.

Ten or more counts support this clonotype. The rearrangement joins TRBV7-2 to TRBJ2-5, with D hard to call. This CDR3 is built from 15 residues. In germline, CDR1 is SGHTA, CDR2 FQGNSA. V lost 5 bases, J lost 5 bases, and 18 bases lay in between. The CDR3 sequence: CASSQGNPWTETQYF. For the CDR3, the DNA is TGTGCCAGCAGCCAAGGGAACCCTTGGACGGAGACCCAGTACTTC.

This clonotype was recorded at least ten times. This chain uses TRBV7-2 with TRBJ1-4; D possibly corresponds to TRBD1 (6 bases). Per germline, CDR1 SGHTA and CDR2 FQGNSA. There are 14 residues in the CDR3. Trimming took 7 bases from V and 7 from J, leaving 16 bases between them. The CDR3 sequence is CASTQRGGAEKLFF. CDR3 in DNA: TGTGCCAGCACCCAAAGGGGGGGGGCTGAAAAACTGTTTTTT. The variable domain in full, completed from reference TRBV7-2 and TRBJ1-4, reads GAGVSQSPSNKVTEKGKDVELRCDPISGHTALYWYRQSLGQGLEFLIYFQGNSAPDKSGLPSDRFSAERTGGSVSTLTIQRTQQEDSAVYLCASTQRGGAEKLFFGSGTQLSVL.

This clonotype showed up just a few times. Just one base apart from a much larger clone, this may be a read error. The rearrangement links TRBV28 to TRBJ1-4; no clear D. CDR3 size: 14 residues. Germline V CDR1 and CDR2: MDHEN, SYDVKM. The DNA of the CDR3 is TGTGCCGGCAGTTTTAGGCACACCGAAGAAAAACTGTTTTTT. This codes for CAGSFRHTEEKLFF.

This clonotype came up many times. Here the CDR3 DNA reads TGTGCCAGCGGAATACCGGGGAGCGGTAAGAACACTGAAGCTTTCTTT. This codes for CASGIPGSGKNTEAFF. The chain uses TRBV6-5 and TRBJ1-1; D unclear. CDR3 length: 16 amino acids. The germline CDR1 and CDR2 sequences are MNHEY and SVGAGI. The V gene lost 8 bases and the J gene lost 1 base, with 20 bases spanning the gap.

The sample holds many counts of this clonotype. The V call is TRBV28, the J call TRBJ2-5; 7 nucleotides line up with TRBD2. CDR1 and CDR2 (germline): MDHEN, SYDVKM. V dropped 6 bases and J dropped 3; count of bases not matched to a gene: 10. The CDR3 has 15 amino acids. CDR3 protein: CASSPGGGGEETQYF. CDR3 DNA: TGTGCCAGCAGCCCAGGCGGGGGAGGGGAAGAGACCCAGTACTTC.

The genes are TRBV10-3 and TRBJ2-3, with a possible D match to TRBD1 (6 bases). Per the germline V gene, CDR1 is ENHRY and CDR2 is SYGVKD. The V end lost 10 bases, the J end lost 0 bases, and 11 bases lay between the germline ends. The CDR3 length is 13 residues. The CDR3 region has the DNA TGTGCCACCAAAGGGGGTAGCACAGATACGCAGTATTTT. As protein: CATKGGSTDTQYF.

This clonotype was detected a few times. The rearrangement uses TRBV9 and TRBJ2-3; possibly TRBD2 for D (7 bases). CDR1 and CDR2 (germline): SGDLS, YYNGEE. Trimming pared 0 bases from V and 8 bases from J, leaving 16 bases between. The CDR3 contains 15 residues. CDR3 sequence: CASSVEPGGLITQYF. CDR3 in DNA: TGTGCCAGCAGCGTAGAACCCGGGGGGCTCATTACGCAGTATTTT.

In the case of this clonotype: A read error may explain this, as a much larger clone is one base away. The J gene is TRBJ1-3, the V gene TRBV7-2; D not certain. Germline assignment: CDR1 SGHTA and CDR2 FQGNSA. Trimming left V 2 bases short and J 9 bases short, with 5 bases between. This CDR3 spans 11 amino acids. Here the CDR3 DNA reads TGTGCCAGCAGCTTAAAAACCACCATATATTTT. This gives the protein CASSLKTTIYF.

This clonotype was seen repeatedly, ten times or more. The chain couples TRBV18 to TRBJ1-1; a weak D match, TRBD1 (6 bases). The CDR3 is 14 residues long. The ends were cut back, 3 bases at V and 1 base at J, with 9 bases in the middle. Germline loops: CDR1 KGHSH, CDR2 LQKENI. The CDR3 bases are TGTGCCAGCTCACCCGGGACAACGAACACTGAAGCTTTCTTT. Amino acid sequence: CASSPGTTNTEAFF. The full variable domain, its missing parts supplied by reference TRBV18 and TRBJ1-1, is NAGVMQNPRHLVRRRGQEARLRCSPMKGHSHVYWYRQLPEEGLKFMVYLQKENIIDESGMPKERFSAEFPKEGPSILRIQQVVRGDSAAYFCASSPGTTNTEAFFGQGTRLTVV.

In its sample, this clonotype was seen many times. The J gene is TRBJ2-7, the V gene TRBV6-1; D is possibly TRBD2 (5 bases). There are 13 residues in the CDR3. Germline V lookup: CDR1 MNHNS, CDR2 SASEGT. V was trimmed by 8 bases and J by 2 bases, leaving 13 bases between them. CDR3 nucleotide sequence: TGTGCCAGCCTTAGCGACAACACCTACGAGCAGTACTTC. Amino acid sequence: CASLSDNTYEQYF.

This clonotype was picked up many times. The V call is TRBV28, the J call TRBJ1-4, with TRBD1 matching over 10 bases. The CDR3 loop spans 14 amino acids. Germline V gene lookup returns CDR1 MDHEN and CDR2 SYDVKM. The V segment lost 4 bases and the J segment 8 bases; nucleotides outside the gene matches: 4. CDR3 sequence: CASSWGQGKEKLFF. The CDR3, as DNA: TGTGCCAGCAGTTGGGGACAGGGGAAGGAAAAACTGTTTTTT.

V gene TRBV29-1 combines with J gene TRBJ2-5; D possibly uses TRBD1 or TRBD2 (6 bases each). The CDR3 length is 12 residues. Germline V lookup: CDR1 SQVTM, CDR2 ANQGSEA. V lost 3 bases, J lost 5 bases, and 10 bases lay in between. CDR3 loop: CSVDFGGETQYF. Here the CDR3 DNA reads TGCAGCGTTGACTTCGGGGGCGAGACCCAGTACTTC.